Shown below are 20 T cell receptor beta chains from a single sample sequenced in a study of human T cells and chemical hapten exposure. Time point of the sample: patch test 3, about 24 weeks after DPC sensitization. Treatment noted: therapeutic diphenylcyclopropenone sensitization with weekly scalp DPC. TCRdb itself ran the RACE reads through MiXCR, one entry per CDR3 protein. The sample lists under 200,000 distinct CDR3 sequences; 28% were seen once. The sequences come from whole blood, collected in connection with sensitization to the hapten diphenylcyclopropenone (DPC). These receptors were taken from a woman between 18 and 29 years old with alopecia areata. Some clones in this sample may be carry-over from other donors' samples.

V and J are TRBV28 and TRBJ1-5; no reliable D call. In germline, CDR1 is MDHEN, CDR2 SYDVKM. CDR3 length equals 14 residues. The V end was cut by 10 bases, the J end by 2 bases, with 15 bases between. This chain's CDR3 is CATWEGLGNQPQHF. As DNA, the CDR3 is TGTGCCACCTGGGAGGGCTTGGGCAATCAGCCCCAGCATTTT.

The sample holds a few counts of this clonotype. The V gene is TRBV27, the J gene TRBJ2-7; tentative D call: TRBD2 (6 bases). Germline loops: CDR1 MNHEY, CDR2 SMNVEV (reference sequence). The V end was cut by 7 bases, the J end by 5 bases, with 12 bases between. The CDR3 extends over 12 amino acids. For the CDR3, the DNA is TGTGCCAGCAAGGAGGGCGGCCACGAGCAGTACTTC. Its translation is CASKEGGHEQYF.

CDR3 sequence: CASSKDRQGEYF. In nucleotides, the CDR3 is TGTGCCAGCAGTAAGGATAGACAGGGAGAGTACTTC. The chain joins TRBV13 to TRBJ2-7, with TRBD1 matching over 7 bases. Unmatched junction bases numbered 10, after V lost 6 bases and J lost 11 bases. The CDR3 is 12 residues long. CDR1 and CDR2 from the germline V gene are PRHDT and FYEKMQ (reference sequence). Together with reference TRBV13 and TRBJ2-7, the CDR3 gives the full variable domain: AAGVIQSPRHLIKEKRETATLKCYPIPRHDTVYWYQQGPGQDPQFLISFYEKMQSDKGSIPDRFSAQQFSDYHSELNMSSLELGDSALYFCASSKDRQGEYFGPGTRLTVT.

The chain couples TRBV20-1 to TRBJ1-5; tentative D call: TRBD1 (6 bases). V lost 2 bases, J lost 7 bases, and 9 bases lay in between. The germline CDR1 and CDR2 sequences are DFQATT and SNEGSKA (reference sequence). The CDR3 runs to 12 residues. This chain's CDR3 is CSARRQAQPQHF. The CDR3 DNA reads as TGCAGTGCTAGACGACAGGCGCAGCCCCAGCATTTT.

This rearrangement joins TRBV7-9 to TRBJ1-2; D possibly corresponds to TRBD1 (6 bases). Trimming removed 5 bases at V and 2 bases at J, with 9 bases between. The CDR3 has 13 residues. Germline lookup yields CDR1 SEHNR and CDR2 FQNEAQ (reference sequence). This CDR3 is CASSRTENYGYTF. DNA of the CDR3: TGTGCCAGCAGCCGGACAGAGAACTATGGCTACACCTTC.

Ten or more counts support this clonotype. This chain uses TRBV7-3 with TRBJ2-2; D gene ambiguous. V lost 5 bases, J lost 5 bases, and 12 bases lay in between. This CDR3 is 14 amino acids long. Germline V gives CDR1 SGHTA, CDR2 FQGTGA. The CDR3 bases are TGTGCCAGCAGCCAGGTTGCGTGGACCGGGGAGCTGTTTTTT. Its protein is CASSQVAWTGELFF.

V is TRBV29-1 and J is TRBJ2-7; D possibly corresponds to TRBD2 (6 bases). The CDR3 loop spans 12 amino acids. Trimming cost V 0 bases and J 7 bases, with 10 bases left between them. Germline V lookup: CDR1 SQVTM, CDR2 ANQGSEA. CDR3 protein: CSVEDRRGEQYF. CDR3 bases: TGCAGCGTTGAAGATCGGAGGGGAGAGCAGTACTTC.

The chain has TRBV4-1 and TRBJ2-6, with TRBD2 as a possible D gene (5 bases). V lost 3 bases and J lost 2, with 11 bases in between. This CDR3 contains 16 residues. Germline CDR1 reads MGHRA; CDR2 reads YSYEKL. The DNA for the CDR3 is TGCGCCAGCAGCCAGACTCTAGCTGCTGGGGCCAACGTCCTGACTTTC. It specifies CASSQTLAAGANVLTF.

The genes are TRBV27 and TRBJ1-1, with D possibly being TRBD1 (6 bases). CDR1 and CDR2 from the germline V gene are MNHEY and SMNVEV (reference sequence). V shed 5 bases and J shed 0 bases, with 10 bases lying between them. The length of the CDR3 is 14 residues. CDR3 nucleotide sequence: TGTGCCAGCAGTCTACAGGGCATGAACACTGAAGCTTTCTTT. This encodes CASSLQGMNTEAFF.

This clonotype was observed at least ten times. The chain carries TRBV6-4 and TRBJ1-1; D remains unclear. V gave up 6 bases and J gave up 3 bases, with 11 bases separating them. CDR3 length equals 13 residues. Germline CDR1 reads MRHNA; CDR2 reads SNTAGT. The DNA for the CDR3 is TGTGCCAGCAGGTACAACGTGGACACTGAAGCTTTCTTT. It encodes CASRYNVDTEAFF.

V gene TRBV20-1 combines with J gene TRBJ2-7; unclear D gene. Germline CDR1 reads DFQATT; CDR2 reads SNEGSKA (reference sequence). Deletions cut 1 base from V and 5 bases from J, with 15 bases between. This CDR3 has 14 residues. The DNA of the CDR3 is TGCAGTGCTAGAGCGATTACCGCTGGGGACGAGCAGTACTTC. It is translated as CSARAITAGDEQYF.

CDR3 residues: CAGAGLAGDHEQYF. CDR3 DNA sequence: TGTGCCGGTGCCGGACTAGCGGGAGACCACGAGCAGTACTTC. The chain joins TRBV21-1 to TRBJ2-7; the table names TRBD2, a call not compared with the DNA. TRBV21-1 is a pseudogene segment. The CDR3 totals 14 residues.

The V and J genes are TRBV29-1 and TRBJ2-5; 7 bases are shared with TRBD2. CDR3 size: 15 residues. The V gene end was trimmed by 8 bases and the J gene end by 2 bases; junction bases not matched to a gene: 14. Germline V gives CDR1 SQVTM, CDR2 ANQGSEA. The CDR3 nucleotides read TGCAGCCTCGAGTTGGGCGGGAGTCTGCAAGAGACCCAGTACTTC. Amino acid sequence: CSLELGGSLQETQYF.

This rearrangement joins TRBV4-2 to TRBJ2-2; the D call may be TRBD1 or TRBD2 (6 bases each). Germline lookup yields CDR1 LGHNA and CDR2 YNFKEQ. Trimming stripped 3 bases from V and 4 bases from J, with 9 bases between. This CDR3 has 14 residues. CDR3 region: CASSQGGGTGELFF. The CDR3 bases are TGTGCCAGCAGCCAGGGGGGCGGCACCGGGGAGCTGTTTTTT.

This clonotype was detected only a few times. The V call is TRBV29-1, the J call TRBJ2-1; 10 bases are shared with TRBD1. Trimming cost V 7 bases and J 4 bases; bases outside gene matches: 7. The length of the CDR3 is 14 residues. Germline CDR1 reads SQVTM; CDR2 reads ANQGSEA. In DNA, the CDR3 is TGCAGCGAAGCGGGGACAGGGGATTACAATGAGCAGTTCTTC. Protein: CSEAGTGDYNEQFF.

This chain links TRBV7-6 with TRBJ1-4, with D perhaps TRBD1 (5 bases). Trimming took 4 bases from V and 12 from J, leaving 15 bases between them. The CDR3 is 13 amino acids. Germline CDR1 is SGHVS and CDR2 is FNYEAQ. CDR3 DNA: TGTGCCAGCAGCTCCCTTGGGCAGGGTCAACTGTTTTTT. Translated: CASSSLGQGQLFF.

This clonotype was observed a handful of times. CDR3 loop: CSINRAANYGYTF. DNA for the CDR3: TGCAGCATTAACAGGGCGGCGAACTATGGCTACACCTTC. This chain connects TRBV20-1 to TRBJ1-2, with D maybe TRBD1 (6 bases). The germline V gene encodes CDR1 DFQATT and CDR2 SNEGSKA (reference sequence). This CDR3 is built from 13 residues.

The CDR3 loop reads CASSPPRLANNEQFF. The CDR3 bases are TGTGCCAGCTCACCACCGAGACTAGCCAACAATGAGCAGTTCTTC. This rearrangement joins TRBV18 to TRBJ2-1; 7 bases agree with TRBD2. The junction had 4 bases not matched to a gene; V was cut back by 0 bases and J by 5 bases. Germline CDR1 KGHSH, CDR2 LQKENI. The CDR3 runs 15 residues.

There are a few counts of this clonotype. V is TRBV29-1 and J is TRBJ2-7; D gene ambiguous. Germline V gene lookup returns CDR1 SQVTM and CDR2 ANQGSEA. V shed 3 bases and J shed 4 bases, with 10 bases lying between them. This CDR3 contains 12 residues. This CDR3 reads CSVESRPYEQYF. The CDR3 nucleotides are TGCAGCGTTGAGTCCCGACCATACGAGCAGTACTTC.

This rearrangement joins TRBV6-5 to TRBJ2-5, with TRBD1 identical over 9 bases. V was clipped by 7 bases and J by 2 bases; unmatched bases: 8. The germline CDR1 and CDR2 sequences are MNHEY and SVGAGI. This CDR3 has 15 residues. The CDR3 nucleotides read TGTGCCAGCACCCGCCGGGGACAGGGACAAGAGACCCAGTACTTC. This sequence encodes CASTRRGQGQETQYF.